This T cell receptor beta chain is drawn from a study of T cell changes during pregnancy in multiple sclerosis. This CDR3 has 13 amino acids. V lost 6 bases, J lost 0 bases, and 8 bases lay in between. From germline, CDR1 is SEHNR and CDR2 FQNEAQ (reference sequence). Clones were read by immunoSEQ multiplex PCR, and TCRdb kept only the in-frame ones, dropping some. The sample lists approximately 50,000 clones; around 93% were seen once. This specimen consisted of CD8+ T cells from peripheral blood mononuclear cells, obtained after pregnancy. The chain couples TRBV7-9 to TRBJ1-1; D unclear. The source of this sequence is a female donor with multiple sclerosis, enrolled in a pregnancy study. The CDR3 loop reads CASRAPMNTEAFF. Here the CDR3 DNA reads TGTGCCAGCAGAGCGCCAATGAACACTGAAGCTTTCTTT.